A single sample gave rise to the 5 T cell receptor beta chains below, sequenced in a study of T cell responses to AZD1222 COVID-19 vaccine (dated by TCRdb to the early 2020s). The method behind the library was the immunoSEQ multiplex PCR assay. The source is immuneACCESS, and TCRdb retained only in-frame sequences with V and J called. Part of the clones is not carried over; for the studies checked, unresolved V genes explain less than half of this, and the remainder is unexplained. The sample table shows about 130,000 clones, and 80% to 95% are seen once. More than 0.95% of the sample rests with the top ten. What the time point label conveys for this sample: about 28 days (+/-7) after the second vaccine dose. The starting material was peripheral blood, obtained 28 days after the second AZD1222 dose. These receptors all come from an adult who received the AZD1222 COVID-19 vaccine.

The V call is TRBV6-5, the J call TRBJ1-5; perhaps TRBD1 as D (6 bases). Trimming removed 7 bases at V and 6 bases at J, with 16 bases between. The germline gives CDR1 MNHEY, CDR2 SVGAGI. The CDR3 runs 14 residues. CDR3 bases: TGTGCCAGCACCCTTGTCCAGGGGACTCAGCCCCAGCATTTT. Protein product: CASTLVQGTQPQHF.

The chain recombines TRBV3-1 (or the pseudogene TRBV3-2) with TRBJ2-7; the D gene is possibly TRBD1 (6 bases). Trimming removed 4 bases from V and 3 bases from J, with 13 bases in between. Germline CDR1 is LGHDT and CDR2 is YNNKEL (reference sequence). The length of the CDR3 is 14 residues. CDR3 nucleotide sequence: TGTGCCAGCAGCCTCCTCACGGGACACTACGAGCAGTACTTC. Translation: CASSLLTGHYEQYF.

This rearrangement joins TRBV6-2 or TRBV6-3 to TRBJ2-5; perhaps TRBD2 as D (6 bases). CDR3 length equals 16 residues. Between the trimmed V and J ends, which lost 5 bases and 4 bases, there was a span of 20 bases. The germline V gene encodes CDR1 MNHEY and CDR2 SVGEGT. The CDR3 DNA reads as TGTGCCAGCAGTCCCCCTACGCGGATGCGGGGAGAGACCCAGTACTTC. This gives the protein CASSPPTRMRGETQYF.

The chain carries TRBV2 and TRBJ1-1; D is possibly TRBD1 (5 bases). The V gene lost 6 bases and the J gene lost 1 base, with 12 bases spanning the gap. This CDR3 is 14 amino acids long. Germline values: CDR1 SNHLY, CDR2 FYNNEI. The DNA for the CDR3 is TGTGCCAGCAGGGGAGGGGCGGAGAACACTGAAGCTTTCTTT. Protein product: CASRGGAENTEAFF.

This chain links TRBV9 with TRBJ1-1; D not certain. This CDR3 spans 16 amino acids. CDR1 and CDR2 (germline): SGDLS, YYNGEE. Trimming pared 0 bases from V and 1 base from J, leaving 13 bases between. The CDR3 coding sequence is TGTGCCAGCAGCGTAGAGGGTCGGGCAGGGAACACTGAAGCTTTCTTT. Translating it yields CASSVEGRAGNTEAFF.